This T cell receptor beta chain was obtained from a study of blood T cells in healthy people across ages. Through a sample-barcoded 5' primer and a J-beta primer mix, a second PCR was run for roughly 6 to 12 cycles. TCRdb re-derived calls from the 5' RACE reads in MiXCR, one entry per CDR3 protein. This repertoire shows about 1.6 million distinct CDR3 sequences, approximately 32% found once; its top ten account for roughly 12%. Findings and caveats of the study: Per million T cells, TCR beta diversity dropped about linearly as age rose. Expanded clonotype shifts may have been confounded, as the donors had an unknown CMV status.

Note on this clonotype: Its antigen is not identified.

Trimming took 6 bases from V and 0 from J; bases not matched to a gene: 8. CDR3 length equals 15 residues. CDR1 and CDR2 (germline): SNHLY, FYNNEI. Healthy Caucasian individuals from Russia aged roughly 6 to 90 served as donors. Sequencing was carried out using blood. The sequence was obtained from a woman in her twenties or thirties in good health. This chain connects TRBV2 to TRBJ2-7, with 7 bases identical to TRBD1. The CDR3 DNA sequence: TGTGCCAGCAGCGACAGGGATTACGGCTCCTACGAGCAGTACTTC. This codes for CASSDRDYGSYEQYF.